This TCR beta chain appears in the sequencing data of a study of blood T cell repertoires in COVID-19. Study-wide background: Sources were T cells, B-cell-depleted T cells, or PBMCs; the material itself was cDNA or gDNA.

Looked up from germline, CDR1 is SEHNR and CDR2 is FQNEAQ (reference sequence). CDR3 size: 13 residues. V lost 11 bases and J lost 1, with 14 bases in between. The protocol was immunoSEQ multiplex PCR, while the TCRdb copy is restricted to in-frame clones and leaves out a portion. The table shows a few hundred thousand clones, with about nine tenths occurring only once. V is TRBV7-9 and J is TRBJ1-1; D is uncertain. The receptor comes from a young man who had recovered from COVID-19. Sequences were obtained from PBMCs or T cells enriched from blood (not recorded which). The DNA of the CDR3 is TGTGCCGCACGGAGACGCCAGAACACTGAAGCTTTCTTT. It translates to CAARRRQNTEAFF. Complete variable domain (other parts from reference TRBV7-9 and TRBJ1-1): DTGVSQNPRHKITKRGQNVTFRCDPISEHNRLYWYRQTLGQGPEFLTYFQNEAQLEKSRLLSDRFSAERPKGSFSTLEIQRTEQGDSAMYLCAARRRQNTEAFFGQGTRLTVV.